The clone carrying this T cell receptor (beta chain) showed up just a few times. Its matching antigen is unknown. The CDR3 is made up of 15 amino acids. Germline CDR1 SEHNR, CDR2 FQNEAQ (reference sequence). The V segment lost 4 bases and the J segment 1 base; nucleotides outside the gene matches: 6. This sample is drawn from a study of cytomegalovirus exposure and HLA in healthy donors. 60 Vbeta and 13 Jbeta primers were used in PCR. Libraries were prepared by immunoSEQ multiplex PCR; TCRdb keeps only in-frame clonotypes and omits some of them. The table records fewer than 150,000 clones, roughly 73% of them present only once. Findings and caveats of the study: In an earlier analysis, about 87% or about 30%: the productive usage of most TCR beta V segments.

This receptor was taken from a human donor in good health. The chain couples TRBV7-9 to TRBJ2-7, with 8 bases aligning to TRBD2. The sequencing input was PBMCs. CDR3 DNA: TGTGCCAGCAGCTCCTGGCTAGCGGGTTCCTACGAGCAGTACTTC. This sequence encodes CASSSWLAGSYEQYF.